These 13 T cell receptor beta chains share one sample of origin, sequenced in a study of T cell clonotyping in hematopoietic cell transplantation. Indicated time point: recipient sample about 28 days before transplant, after cytoreduction. The table came from immunoSEQ multiplex PCR; TCRdb's copy has only in-frame clones and leaves some out. The sample consists of about 45,000 clones, approximately 82% of them appearing once. This specimen consisted of peripheral blood mononuclear cells, obtained before stem cell transplant. Receptor source: a man between 60 and 75 years old with myelodysplastic syndrome. Some clones in this sample may be carry-over from other donors' samples.

This clone has a single count. The chain joins TRBV28 to TRBJ1-6; D perhaps matches TRBD1 (6 bases). Germline V gene data show CDR1 as MDHEN and CDR2 as SYDVKM. The CDR3 totals 15 residues. V dropped 4 bases and J dropped 5 bases, with 12 bases sitting between them. The CDR3 DNA reads TGTGCCAGCAGTTCATTGACAGGTCATAATTCACCCCTCCACTTT. It codes for CASSSLTGHNSPLHF.

The V gene is TRBV9, the J gene TRBJ1-4; 8 nucleotides align to TRBD1. V lost 0 bases to trimming and J lost 7 bases; unmatched junction nucleotides: 17. The CDR3 extends over 19 amino acids. CDR1 SGDLS and CDR2 YYNGEE come from the germline V gene. The CDR3 nucleotides are TGTGCCAGCAGCGTAGCTACTACGATTCAGGGGGCCGAAGGTGAAAAACTGTTTTTT. It codes for CASSVATTIQGAEGEKLFF.

The chain combines TRBV5-1 with TRBJ2-3; TRBD1 matches 10 bases. The V gene end was trimmed by 0 bases and the J gene end by 7 bases; junction bases not matched to a gene: 5. The CDR3 runs to 15 residues. In germline, CDR1 is SGHRS, CDR2 YFSETQ. The CDR3 DNA follows: TGCGCCAGCAGCTTGGAGCGGACAGGGGGAAATACGCAGTATTTT. It yields the protein CASSLERTGGNTQYF.

This clone has a single count. The chain carries TRBV5-1 and TRBJ1-2; maybe TRBD1 (5 bases). Looked up from germline, CDR1 is SGHRS and CDR2 is YFSETQ. The CDR3 runs to 13 residues. V was trimmed by 2 bases and J by 4 bases, leaving 9 bases between them. The CDR3 bases are TGCGCCAGCAGCTTAGACAGCCCCTATGGCTACACCTTC. Amino acid sequence: CASSLDSPYGYTF.

This clone occurred a few times. The genes are TRBV7-9 and TRBJ1-4, with D tentatively TRBD1 (6 bases). The V and J ends lost 3 bases and 4 bases respectively, with 9 bases between them. Germline CDR1 is SEHNR and CDR2 is FQNEAQ (reference sequence). The CDR3 covers 14 residues. CDR3 residues: CASSFWGLNEKLFF. CDR3 nucleotides: TGTGCCAGCAGCTTTTGGGGGCTTAATGAAAAACTGTTTTTT.

The V and J genes are TRBV19 and TRBJ1-5; the match to TRBD1 covers 10 bases. The CDR3 extends over 16 amino acids. CDR1 and CDR2 from the germline V gene are LNHDA and SQIVND (reference sequence). Trimming took 7 bases from V and 0 from J; bases not matched to a gene: 6. The CDR3 DNA sequence: TGTGCCAGTACTTGGACAGGGGGGTATAGCAATCAGCCCCAGCATTTT. Encoded protein: CASTWTGGYSNQPQHF.

The chain combines TRBV19 with TRBJ1-1; D may be TRBD1 (5 bases). This CDR3 contains 18 residues. Germline CDR1 reads LNHDA; CDR2 reads SQIVND (reference sequence). Deletions cut 5 bases from V and 1 base from J, with 23 bases between. The CDR3 loop reads CASSLGPLRQTSNTEAFF. The CDR3, as DNA: TGTGCCAGTAGTCTTGGCCCCTTAAGACAGACTTCGAACACTGAAGCTTTCTTT. Complete variable domain (other parts from reference TRBV19 and TRBJ1-1): DGGITQSPKYLFRKEGQNVTLSCEQNLNHDAMYWYRQDPGQGLRLIYYSQIVNDFQKGDIAEGYSVSREKKESFPLTVTSAQKNPTAFYLCASSLGPLRQTSNTEAFFGQGTRLTVV.

The chain carries TRBV28 and TRBJ1-1; D may be TRBD1 (6 bases). The germline V and J ends were trimmed by 2 bases and 10 bases, with 11 bases remaining between them. Germline V gene sequence: CDR1 MDHEN, CDR2 SYDVKM. The CDR3 runs 12 residues. As DNA, the CDR3 is TGTGCCAGCAGTTTACAGGGGAATGGAGCTTTCTTT. Its protein is CASSLQGNGAFF.

CDR3 sequence reads: CASSLPPGNTIYF. CDR3 bases: TGTGCCAGCAGCTTACCCCCTGGAAACACCATATATTTT. V gene TRBV7-9 combines with J gene TRBJ1-3; D unresolved. The CDR3 is 13 amino acids. In germline, CDR1 is SEHNR, CDR2 FQNEAQ (reference sequence). Trimming removed 2 bases from V and 2 bases from J, with 4 bases in between.

The CDR3 sequence: CASSSSGTGRETQYF. The CDR3 DNA reads TGTGCCAGCAGCTCCTCCGGGACAGGGAGAGAGACCCAGTACTTC. This rearrangement joins TRBV5-6 to TRBJ2-5, with 9 bases lining up with TRBD1. V was pared by 3 bases and J by 4 bases, with 7 bases of the junction left unmatched. Germline values: CDR1 SGHDT, CDR2 YYEEEE. The CDR3 spans 15 residues.

This chain links TRBV7-3 with TRBJ2-3; possibly TRBD2 for D (5 bases). V lost 2 bases and J 3 bases, leaving 9 bases between the germline ends. CDR3 length: 14 amino acids. Germline V lookup: CDR1 SGHTA, CDR2 FQGTGA. The CDR3, as DNA: TGTGCCAGCAGCTTACGGGGTAGAACAGATACGCAGTATTTT. Translation: CASSLRGRTDTQYF.

The V gene is TRBV7-2, the J gene TRBJ2-6, with D tentatively TRBD1 (6 bases). Germline-derived CDR1 and CDR2 are SGHTA and FQGNSA. Trimming removed 3 bases from V and 1 base from J, with 7 bases in between. The length of the CDR3 is 15 residues. CDR3 residues: CASSFRGSGANVLTF. CDR3 coding DNA: TGTGCCAGCAGCTTCAGGGGTTCTGGGGCCAACGTCCTGACTTTC.

The chain links TRBV6-5 to TRBJ2-3; D call uncertain. This CDR3 is built from 15 residues. V was shortened by 2 bases and J by 0 bases, with 9 bases between the two germline ends. Germline CDR1 MNHEY, CDR2 SVGAGI. In nucleotides, the CDR3 is TGTGCCAGCAGTTACGGAGTTCCGAGCACAGATACGCAGTATTTT. The encoded protein is CASSYGVPSTDTQYF.